A single T cell receptor beta chain is shown here with its context. Antigen unknown. Everyone who donated was a healthy bone marrow donor. Donors were nominally healthy when sampled, though unrecorded immune exposures were likely. V trimming: 5 bases; J trimming: 6 bases; junction bases outside the gene matches: 3. CDR1 is SSHAT, CDR2 FNYEAQ, per germline (reference sequence). The length of the CDR3 is 14 residues. This record belongs to a study of cytomegalovirus exposure and HLA in healthy donors. Study-level results: Across HLA loci, a later analysis found differing TCR association rates, with DRB1 most and HLA-C fewest. CMV serostatus was the sole immune exposure data available.

Primers included in the PCR were 60 Vbeta and 13 Jbeta primers. Data came from immunoSEQ multiplex PCR; TCRdb stores just in-frame clones and leaves some out. The table has more than 75,000 clones, approximately 75% seen once. V usage is TRBV7-7 and J usage is TRBJ2-2, with 10 bases fitting TRBD1. The TCR comes from a woman aged 40 to 55 in good health and CMV-seronegative. Sequencing used PBMCs. The CDR3 nucleotides read TGTGCCAGCAGCCCCGGGACAGGGGCCGGGGAGCTGTTTTTT. Encoded protein: CASSPGTGAGELFF.